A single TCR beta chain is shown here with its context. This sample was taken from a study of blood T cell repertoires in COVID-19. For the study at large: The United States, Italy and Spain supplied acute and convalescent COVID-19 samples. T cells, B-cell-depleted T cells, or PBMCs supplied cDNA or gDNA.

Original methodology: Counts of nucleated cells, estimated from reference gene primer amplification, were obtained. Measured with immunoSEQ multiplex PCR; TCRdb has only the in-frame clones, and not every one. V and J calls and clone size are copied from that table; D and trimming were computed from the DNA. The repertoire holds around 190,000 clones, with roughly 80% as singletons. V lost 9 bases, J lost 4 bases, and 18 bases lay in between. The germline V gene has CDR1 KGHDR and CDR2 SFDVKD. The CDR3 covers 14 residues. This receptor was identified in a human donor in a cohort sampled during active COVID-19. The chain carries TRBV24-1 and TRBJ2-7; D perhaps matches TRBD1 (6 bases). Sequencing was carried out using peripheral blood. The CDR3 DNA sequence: TGTGCCACCGGTGGTGGGGGCTTCCCTTACGAGCAGTACTTC. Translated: CATGGGGFPYEQYF.